This T cell receptor beta chain was captured by sequencing in a study of blood T cell repertoires in COVID-19 (dated by TCRdb to 2018 to 2021). Looking at the study overall: Collaborator samples came from the United States, Italy and Spain and covered acute and convalescent phases of COVID-19. The material from the prospective study consisted of cDNA or gDNA derived from T cells, B-cell-depleted T cells, or PBMCs. Subjects who had been exposed to COVID-19, were actively infected with it, or had recovered from it provided the deeply sampled blood TCRbeta repertoires that made up the dataset. The repertoires were released in a freely available public database meant as a resource for research on the immune response to SARS-CoV-2. The samples were drawn from two sources: the first 160 participants of the ongoing ImmuneRACE study, and 1,000 to 1,500 subjects contributed by 6 global collaborators. Nearly every sample came with metadata listing a de-identified subject ID, COVID-19 status, age in years and sex. Where HLA class I and class II types were available, the types were taken from metadata supplied by the sample provider, not from assay-based typing. Broader findings and caveats from the paper: Clinical and demographic metadata were provided uncurated, with the amount varying by source and participant.

TCRbeta CDR3 regions were amplified from genomic DNA using the immunoSEQ Assay, a bias-controlled multiplex PCR. The authors' pipeline ran thus. The number of nucleated cells in each sample was estimated from the amplification of reference gene primers within the assay. Sequence reads were collapsed and filtered to measure the absolute abundance of every unique TCRbeta CDR3 rearrangement. For each sample, productive Simpson clonality was calculated by taking the square root of Simpson's diversity index across productive rearrangements. The table was pulled from immuneACCESS by TCRdb, which kept in-frame rearrangements only. Such tables lose some clones; where checked, under half of the loss comes from unresolved V genes, and the rest has no known cause. V and J calls plus clone size are reproduced from that table; the DNA served to infer D and trimming. The sample table lists approximately 280,000 clones, about 89% of them with a count of one. Clones ranked in the top ten supply about 12% of the sample.

The CDR3 sequence holds 17 residues, the cysteine and phenylalanine included. Only CDR3 DNA remains: 51 bases, in frame from the first base. Details on this clone: It lacks a known antigen. Base-call qualities are not available, and no considerably larger clone is one nucleotide away.

The collaborating institutions used their own protocols to collect whole blood in K2EDTA tubes. For TCRbeta analysis, collaborators shipped samples as frozen whole blood, isolated PBMCs, or DNA extracted from either of those sample types. The chain joins TRBV12-2 to TRBJ2-5; the table's D gene call, TRBD2, was not cross checked with the DNA. TRBV12-2 is assigned pseudogene status. The sequenced sample consisted of peripheral blood. This sequence was found in a woman aged 55-75 years with acute or convalescent COVID-19. Here is the DNA: TGTGCAAGTCGCTTAGACCACTCGAGGCAGATCCAAGAGACCCAGTACTTC. Its translation is CASRLDHSRQIQETQYF.